One sample yielded the 32 T cell receptor beta chains listed below, sequenced in a study of CD4 T cells in relation to SARS-CoV-2 and coronaviruses. Their antigen targets remain unknown. The assay was immunoSEQ multiplex PCR, and TCRdb's table has in-frame clones only and misses some. The sample yields approximately 30,000 clones, just under 75% seen once. Before the COVID-19 pandemic, during about 2010-2019, CD4+ T cells were taken from unexposed donors. Isolation of CD4+ T cells took place after about 9 days in culture. Sequencing was carried out using CD4+ T cells from PBMCs, cultured in vitro. The source of these receptors is a human donor in good health.

The chain links TRBV4-3 to TRBJ1-1; D is uncertain. This CDR3 is built from 14 residues. Germline CDR1 reads LGHNA; CDR2 reads YSLEER. With 0 bases removed from V and 2 bases from J, the gap between germline ends came to 7 bases. The CDR3 DNA reads TGCGCCAGCAGCCAAGAAGGCATCAACACTGAAGCTTTCTTT. As protein: CASSQEGINTEAFF.

The chain recombines TRBV7-2 with TRBJ1-4; no clear D gene. V was pared by 2 bases and J by 7 bases, with 14 bases between. Germline V gene lookup returns CDR1 SGHTA and CDR2 FQGNSA. The CDR3 consists of 15 residues. CDR3 nucleotide sequence: TGTGCCAGCAGCTTAATCGTGGGGATCGGTGAAAAACTGTTTTTT. It translates to CASSLIVGIGEKLFF.

The genes are TRBV7-2 and TRBJ2-6, with 10 bases aligning to TRBD2. Trimming took 7 bases from V and 2 from J; bases not matched to a gene: 5. Germline V gene sequence: CDR1 SGHTA, CDR2 FQGNSA. The CDR3 is 16 amino acids. CDR3 nucleotides: TGTGCCAGCACCTTTAGCGGGGGGACTGGGGCCAACGTCCTGACTTTC. Residues: CASTFSGGTGANVLTF.

This clone came up a few times. V usage is TRBV7-8 and J usage is TRBJ2-2; D is undetermined. V was cut by 1 base and J by 2 bases, with 8 bases left in between. The CDR3 covers 15 residues. The germline V gene encodes CDR1 SGHVS and CDR2 FQNEAQ. The CDR3 region is CASSLVSVNTGELFF. The DNA for the CDR3 is TGTGCCAGCAGCTTAGTAAGCGTAAACACCGGGGAGCTGTTTTTT.

The rearrangement uses TRBV5-1 and TRBJ2-7, with a weak D call TRBD1 (6 bases). The CDR3 sequence is 13 residues long. Trimming stripped 4 bases from V and 5 bases from J, with 13 bases between. Germline values: CDR1 SGHRS, CDR2 YFSETQ. In nucleotides, the CDR3 is TGCGCCAGCAGCCAAGGGGGTCTCGACGAGCAGTACTTC. This sequence encodes CASSQGGLDEQYF.

The chain recombines TRBV7-9 with TRBJ2-7; tentatively, D is TRBD2 (5 bases). Looked up from germline, CDR1 is SEHNR and CDR2 is FQNEAQ (reference sequence). The CDR3 extends over 12 amino acids. Trimming left V 1 base short and J 9 bases short, with 10 bases between. For the CDR3, the DNA is TGTGCCAGCAGCTTAGATGAGGACTCGCAGTACTTC. Protein product: CASSLDEDSQYF.

The V gene is TRBV7-2, the J gene TRBJ2-7; TRBD1 might be the D (6 bases). V lost 1 base and J lost 6, with 10 bases in between. The CDR3 covers 13 residues. The germline CDR1 and CDR2 sequences are SGHTA and FQGNSA. The CDR3 coding sequence is TGTGCCAGCAGCTTAGGGACAGATCGCGAGCAGTACTTC. It specifies CASSLGTDREQYF. Combining the CDR3 with reference TRBV7-2 and TRBJ2-7 gives the whole variable domain GAGVSQSPSNKVTEKGKDVELRCDPISGHTALYWYRQSLGQGLEFLIYFQGNSAPDKSGLPSDRFSAERTGGSVSTLTIQRTQQEDSAVYLCASSLGTDREQYFGPGTRLTVT.

This clone appeared a single time. The chain uses TRBV19 and TRBJ1-4, with D possibly matching TRBD1 (6 bases). V lost 4 bases and J 8 bases, leaving 20 bases between the germline ends. The CDR3 spans 16 residues. Germline CDR1 reads LNHDA; CDR2 reads SQIVND (reference sequence). In DNA form, the CDR3 reads TGTGCCAGTAGTAGGGGAGCGTGGGGGGGCGAGGAAAAACTGTTTTTT. Protein product: CASSRGAWGGEEKLFF.

The gene calls are TRBV7-9 and TRBJ2-2, with 8 bases fitting TRBD1. The CDR3 totals 16 residues. The J segment lost 4 bases and the V segment lost 5 bases, leaving 9 bases of the junction unmatched. Germline CDR1 reads SEHNR; CDR2 reads FQNEAQ (reference sequence). The CDR3 DNA reads TGTGCCAGCAGCAAGACCGGGACAGGAAGCACCGGGGAGCTGTTTTTT. Translated, it gives CASSKTGTGSTGELFF.

The chain joins TRBV5-4 to TRBJ2-1; 9 nucleotides line up with TRBD1. Unmatched junction bases numbered 5, after V lost 0 bases and J lost 7 bases. CDR3 length: 15 residues. The germline gives CDR1 SGHNT, CDR2 YYREEE (reference sequence). CDR3 in DNA: TGTGCCAGCAGCTTGGACAGGGGGCGCGTGAATGAGCAGTTCTTC. This sequence encodes CASSLDRGRVNEQFF. Full variable domain (outside the CDR3, taken from reference TRBV5-4 and TRBJ2-1): ETGVTQSPTHLIKTRGQQVTLRCSSQSGHNTVSWYQQALGQGPQFIFQYYREEENGRGNFPPRFSGLQFPNYSSELNVNALELDDSALYLCASSLDRGRVNEQFFGPGTRLTVL.

This clone has just a few counts. The chain uses TRBV7-2 and TRBJ2-1; D gene ambiguous. The CDR3 runs to 11 residues. Germline V gene lookup returns CDR1 SGHTA and CDR2 FQGNSA. The ends were cut back, 6 bases at V and 10 bases at J, with 10 bases in the middle. The CDR3 loop is CASRIQREQFF. Here the CDR3 DNA reads TGTGCCAGCAGAATCCAGAGGGAGCAGTTCTTC.

The chain is built from TRBV4-3 and TRBJ1-2; 10 bases map to TRBD1. Germline CDR1 reads LGHNA; CDR2 reads YSLEER. Germline trimming cut 3 bases from V and 4 bases from J; bases unmatched to any gene: 2. The CDR3 runs to 14 residues. CDR3 sequence (DNA): TGCGCCAGCAGCCAGACAGGGGGCGTCTATGGCTACACCTTC. Translation gives CASSQTGGVYGYTF.

The V call is TRBV7-8, the J call TRBJ2-6, with D perhaps given as TRBD1 or TRBD2 (5 bases each). The germline V and J ends were trimmed by 4 bases and 2 bases, with 12 bases remaining between them. Germline CDR1 and CDR2: SGHVS and FQNEAQ. The length of the CDR3 is 16 residues. Here the CDR3 DNA reads TGTGCCAGCAGCTACGGGGCTCCTCCTGGGGCCAACGTCCTGACTTTC. Its translation is CASSYGAPPGANVLTF.

The rearrangement links TRBV7-2 to TRBJ1-6; perhaps TRBD1 as D (6 bases). The length of the CDR3 is 14 residues. CDR1 SGHTA and CDR2 FQGNSA come from the germline V gene. V was clipped by 5 bases and J by 7 bases, with 12 bases between them. Written as DNA, the CDR3 is TGTGCCAGCAGCCCGGACAGTCGGAATTCACCCCTCCACTTT. Protein: CASSPDSRNSPLHF.

The CDR3 coding sequence is TGTGCCAGCAGCCTCGCCGGTGGGATTTGGACGCAGTATTTT. It is translated as CASSLAGGIWTQYF. The genes are TRBV11-2 and TRBJ2-3; D unresolved. The CDR3 contains 14 residues. Germline CDR1 reads SGHAT; CDR2 reads FQNNGV. Trimming stripped 5 bases from V and 9 bases from J, with 18 bases between.

This chain joins TRBV4-3 and TRBJ1-4, with D perhaps TRBD1 (6 bases). The CDR3 covers 15 residues. Trimming removed 0 bases at V and 5 bases at J, with 10 bases between. Germline CDR1 LGHNA, CDR2 YSLEER. Here the CDR3 DNA reads TGCGCCAGCAGCCAAGAGGGCAGGGGAAATGAAAAACTGTTTTTT. Translating gives CASSQEGRGNEKLFF.

This clone appeared once. The rearrangement joins TRBV9 to TRBJ1-1; D is ambiguous. Trimming cost V 0 bases and J 1 base, with 10 bases left between them. The CDR3 contains 15 residues. The germline V gene encodes CDR1 SGDLS and CDR2 YYNGEE. CDR3 bases: TGTGCCAGCAGCGTAGGTCCTACACGGAACACTGAAGCTTTCTTT. Its protein product is CASSVGPTRNTEAFF.

This clone was found once. V gene TRBV6-5 combines with J gene TRBJ1-1; the D gene is possibly TRBD1 (5 bases). This CDR3 is 15 amino acids long. With 4 bases removed from V and 8 bases from J, the gap between germline ends came to 20 bases. Germline CDR1 MNHEY, CDR2 SVGAGI. The CDR3 DNA sequence: TGTGCCAGCAGTTTAATGGGCAGGGAAGCGGGAGAAGCTTTCTTT. This codes for CASSLMGREAGEAFF.

This rearrangement joins TRBV18 to TRBJ1-6; D is ambiguous. Trimming cost V 3 bases and J 13 bases, with 13 bases left between them. There are 13 residues in the CDR3. Looked up from germline, CDR1 is KGHSH and CDR2 is LQKENI. DNA for the CDR3: TGTGCCAGCTCACCTGGGAACCCCATTCCCCTCCACTTT. Its protein product is CASSPGNPIPLHF.

CDR3 protein: CASSLGDSPLHF. Written as DNA, the CDR3 is TGTGCCAGCAGCCTGGGGGACTCGCCCCTCCACTTT. The chain combines TRBV5-5 with TRBJ1-6; perhaps TRBD1 as D (5 bases). This CDR3 is built from 12 residues. From germline, CDR1 is SGHKS and CDR2 YYEKEE (reference sequence). Trimming stripped 4 bases from V and 13 bases from J, with 12 bases between.

The J gene is TRBJ2-1, the V gene TRBV5-8, with TRBD1 matching 9 bases. The CDR3 totals 17 residues. Germline assignment: CDR1 SGHTS and CDR2 YDEGEE. V shed 6 bases and J 0 bases; nucleotides not matched to a gene: 10. This CDR3 reads CASTRDRERGSYNEQFF. CDR3 DNA: TGTGCCAGCACCCGGGACAGGGAGCGGGGCTCCTACAATGAGCAGTTCTTC.

The chain combines TRBV5-4 with TRBJ1-1; no definite D call. CDR1 SGHNT and CDR2 YYREEE come from the germline V gene (reference sequence). The CDR3 covers 14 residues. Trimming pared 0 bases from V and 1 base from J, leaving 7 bases between. In DNA form, the CDR3 reads TGTGCCAGCAGCTTGGACCCCAAGAACACTGAAGCTTTCTTT. It is translated as CASSLDPKNTEAFF. Variable domain in full (rest from reference TRBV5-4 and TRBJ1-1): ETGVTQSPTHLIKTRGQQVTLRCSSQSGHNTVSWYQQALGQGPQFIFQYYREEENGRGNFPPRFSGLQFPNYSSELNVNALELDDSALYLCASSLDPKNTEAFFGQGTRLTVV.

The chain employs TRBV6-5 and TRBJ1-2; tentative D call: TRBD1 (6 bases). Per the germline V gene, CDR1 is MNHEY and CDR2 is SVGAGI. The CDR3 totals 14 residues. V was pared by 5 bases and J by 2 bases, with 12 bases between. This CDR3 reads CASSTTTGNYGYTF. CDR3 nucleotides: TGTGCCAGCAGTACTACAACAGGGAACTATGGCTACACCTTC.

The chain carries TRBV9 and TRBJ2-3; D might be TRBD1 (6 bases). Trimming removed 4 bases from V and 6 bases from J, with 21 bases in between. The CDR3 sequence is 16 residues long. Germline CDR1 is SGDLS and CDR2 is YYNGEE. The CDR3, as DNA: TGTGCCAGCAGCTCGACGAGTGGGCAGGGGCCGGATACGCAGTATTTT. Amino acids: CASSSTSGQGPDTQYF.

This clone occurred a few times. The V gene is TRBV6-2 or TRBV6-3, the J gene TRBJ1-2, with 7 bases aligning to TRBD1. CDR1 is MNHEY and CDR2 is SVGEGT in the germline V gene. Trimming removed 2 bases from V and 6 bases from J; junction bases left unmatched: 15. The CDR3 is 17 amino acids. The CDR3 sequence is CASSYPILQGNFDGYTF. The CDR3 nucleotides are TGTGCCAGCAGTTACCCCATCTTACAGGGGAATTTTGATGGCTACACCTTC.

The CDR3 coding sequence is TGTGCCAGCAAGGAAGCGGAAGGGCCTAACACCGGGGAGCTGTTTTTT. Translation: CASKEAEGPNTGELFF. This rearrangement joins TRBV2 to TRBJ2-2, with D perhaps matching TRBD2 (5 bases). CDR1 and CDR2 (germline): SNHLY, FYNNEI. The length of the CDR3 is 16 residues. With 7 bases removed from V and 2 bases from J, the gap between germline ends came to 17 bases.

The chain carries TRBV3-1 (or the pseudogene TRBV3-2) and TRBJ2-7, with D perhaps assigned TRBD1 or TRBD2 (5 bases each). Trimming took off 4 bases at V and 1 base at J, with 14 bases between the two ends. CDR1 and CDR2 from the germline V gene are LGHDT and YNNKEL (reference sequence). The CDR3 contains 15 residues. The CDR3 DNA follows: TGTGCCAGCAGCCCGATGCCGGGGCCTTCCTACGAGCAGTACTTC. Translation: CASSPMPGPSYEQYF.

The chain employs TRBV19 and TRBJ2-7; 7 nucleotides line up with TRBD1. Trimming cost V 7 bases and J 2 bases; bases outside gene matches: 8. Germline V gives CDR1 LNHDA, CDR2 SQIVND (reference sequence). This CDR3 contains 14 residues. The CDR3 region has the DNA TGTGCCAGTACTCTCCGGGACAGACCCTACGAGCAGTACTTC. It codes for CASTLRDRPYEQYF.

This clone appeared a few times. This chain uses TRBV2 with TRBJ1-2; D perhaps matches TRBD1 (6 bases). Germline values: CDR1 SNHLY, CDR2 FYNNEI. V was trimmed by 6 bases and J by 14 bases, leaving 19 bases between them. This CDR3 is built from 12 residues. The DNA for the CDR3 is TGTGCCAGCAGGAAGGGGGACGGCGCATGGACCTTC. It codes for CASRKGDGAWTF.

The chain carries TRBV5-5 and TRBJ2-3; 7 nucleotides align to TRBD1. V dropped 2 bases and J dropped 7; count of bases not matched to a gene: 7. Germline CDR1 reads SGHKS; CDR2 reads YYEKEE (reference sequence). The CDR3 covers 14 residues. This chain's CDR3 is CASSLQGSVNTQYF. In DNA form, the CDR3 reads TGTGCCAGCAGCTTACAGGGGAGTGTCAATACGCAGTATTTT.

The chain couples TRBV27 to TRBJ1-4; weak D call: TRBD1 (6 bases). Germline-derived CDR1 and CDR2 are MNHEY and SMNVEV (reference sequence). Trimming pared 6 bases from V and 8 bases from J, leaving 16 bases between. The CDR3 totals 14 residues. The CDR3 region is CASSRVGGREKLFF. The CDR3 nucleotides are TGTGCCAGCAGCAGGGTCGGGGGGCGAGAAAAACTGTTTTTT.

The DNA of the CDR3 is TGTGCCAGCAGCTTGGAGGGCGGGGGTTTCACAGATACGCAGTATTTT. This codes for CASSLEGGGFTDTQYF. This chain links TRBV5-4 with TRBJ2-3, with 7 positions matching TRBD2. J was trimmed by 2 bases and V by 0 bases; bases with no gene match: 6. The CDR3 consists of 16 residues. Per germline, CDR1 SGHNT and CDR2 YYREEE (reference sequence).